The sequence of this T cell receptor beta chain was determined in a study of blood T cells in healthy people across ages. Regarding the study as a whole: Naive T cell percentage by flow cytometry tracked strongly with beta diversity.

This CDR3 is 15 amino acids long. Germline CDR1 and CDR2: SEHNR and FQNEAQ (reference sequence). V shed 0 bases, J shed 5 bases, and the junction held 4 bases outside the gene matches. A minimum of 6.5 million PBMCs was isolated per sample. For the second PCR, which ran for about 7 to 11 cycles, a sample-barcoded 5' primer and a J-beta primer mix were used. MiXCR was run by TCRdb on the 5' RACE reads, yielding one entry per CDR3 protein. Found here are fewer than 1.5 million distinct CDR3 sequences, about 43% of them singletons; the top ten hold under 8%. This clonotype has more than one count but fewer than ten. Its antigen is currently unknown.

This sequence originates from a woman under 30 in good health. Sequenced material: blood. The chain recombines TRBV7-9 with TRBJ2-1, with 7 bases matching TRBD1. CDR3 nucleotide sequence: TGTGCCAGCAGCTTAGCGAGGGGGCTGGACAATGAGCAGTTCTTC. It yields the protein CASSLARGLDNEQFF. Drawing the rest from reference TRBV7-9 and TRBJ2-1, the complete variable domain is DTGVSQNPRHKITKRGQNVTFRCDPISEHNRLYWYRQTLGQGPEFLTYFQNEAQLEKSRLLSDRFSAERPKGSFSTLEIQRTEQGDSAMYLCASSLARGLDNEQFFGPGTRLTVL.